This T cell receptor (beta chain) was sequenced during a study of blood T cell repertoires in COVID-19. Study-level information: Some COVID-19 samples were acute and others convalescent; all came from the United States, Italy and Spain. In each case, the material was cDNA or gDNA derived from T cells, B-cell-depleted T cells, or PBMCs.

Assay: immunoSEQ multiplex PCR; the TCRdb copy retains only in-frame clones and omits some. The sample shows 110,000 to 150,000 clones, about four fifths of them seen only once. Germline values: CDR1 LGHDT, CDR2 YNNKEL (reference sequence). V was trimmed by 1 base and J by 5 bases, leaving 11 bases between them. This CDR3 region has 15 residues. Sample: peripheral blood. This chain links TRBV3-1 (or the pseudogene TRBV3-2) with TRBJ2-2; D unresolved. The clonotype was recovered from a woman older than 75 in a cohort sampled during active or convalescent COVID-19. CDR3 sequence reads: CASSQGLWKTGELFF. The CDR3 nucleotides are TGTGCCAGCAGCCAAGGACTGTGGAAGACCGGGGAGCTGTTTTTT.